At least ten counts were recorded for the clone carrying this T cell receptor beta chain. No antigen is known for it. TCRdb ran MiXCR on the 5' RACE reads and lists one entry per CDR3 protein. The data contain 200,000 to 300,000 distinct CDR3 sequences, more than 9% of them singletons. The V and J ends lost 3 bases and 5 bases, in that order; junction bases with no gene match: 5. Germline-derived CDR1 and CDR2 are DFQATT and SNEGSKA (reference sequence). The CDR3 loop spans 13 amino acids. These data come from a study of CD8 T cells in ankylosing spondylitis. Broader study findings: As for the disease-linked clones, they showed a CD8+ phenotype and occurred at relatively low frequencies in peripheral blood. Blood of patients with ankylosing spondylitis appeared to be characterized by a TCR beta motif of eight highly homologous variants.

This receptor was taken from a male donor with ankylosing spondylitis or in good health (not recorded which). V gene TRBV20-1 combines with J gene TRBJ1-1, with TRBD1 matching 8 bases. Sample: blood, either unsorted or a sorted T cell fraction (not recorded which). The CDR3 here is CSARTGVDTEAFF. The CDR3 DNA is TGCAGTGCTAGGACAGGGGTTGATACTGAAGCTTTCTTT.